The rows below give T cell receptor beta chains drawn from one sample of a study of shared clonotypes between healthy human individuals. The table came from immunoSEQ multiplex PCR; TCRdb's copy has only in-frame clones and leaves some out. The sample shows over 1.5 million clones, 98% of them seen only once. The sequenced sample consisted of naive CD4+ T cells sorted from blood. These receptors originate from a man younger than 40 in good health. Each CDR3 is given with its conserved first and last residue. The D gene is left open where the match is weak.

J | V | D | DNA | CDR3
TRBJ2-1 | TRBV5-1 | TRBD2 | TGCGCCAGCAGCGGTGGACTAGTGACCAATGAGCAGTTCTTC | CASSGGLVTNEQFF
TRBJ2-2 | TRBV30 | . | TGTGCCTGGAGTGTACTTGCGGGGCCCGGGGAGCTGTTTTTT | CAWSVLAGPGELFF
TRBJ1-1 | TRBV7-9 | TRBD1 | TGTGCCAGCAGCTTACCCCAAGGGGGCCCGAACACTGAAGCTTTCTTT | CASSLPQGGPNTEAFF
TRBJ2-2 | TRBV5-1 | TRBD1 | TGCGCCAGTCAGGGGGCGGACACCGGGGAGCTGTTTTTT | CASQGADTGELFF
TRBJ2-3 | TRBV7-8 | . | TGTGCCAGCAGACCTCGAGCGGTAAGGGAGGATACGCAGTATTTT | CASRPRAVREDTQYF
TRBJ2-7 | TRBV5-4 | TRBD2 | TGTGCCAGCAGGCACGGGACTAGTTTTGCCTACGAGCAGTACTTC | CASRHGTSFAYEQYF
TRBJ2-7 | TRBV28 | . | TGTGCCAGACGCCGCGGGGACACCTCCTACGAGCAGTACTTC | CARRRGDTSYEQYF
TRBJ2-5 | TRBV5-1 | . | TGCGCCAGCAGCGTGGGCGTCGCCGAGCTCCAAGAGACCCAGTACTTC | CASSVGVAELQETQYF
TRBJ2-7 | TRBV28 | . | TGTGCCAGCAGTCGGGACCTAGGCGAGCAGTACTTC | CASSRDLGEQYF
TRBJ1-2 | TRBV5-8 | . | TGTGCCAGCAGCAGAGGGCTGGGAGGGGTTGGTGGCTACACCTTC | CASSRGLGGVGGYTF
TRBJ2-1 | TRBV5-1 | . | TGCGCCAGCAGCTTGGTCGGGGCATTGTACAATGAGCAGTTCTTC | CASSLVGALYNEQFF
TRBJ2-7 | TRBV29-1 | TRBD1 | TGCAGCGTTACCCCGGGCAGGGGGTACGACGAGCAGTACTTC | CSVTPGRGYDEQYF
TRBJ2-3 | TRBV10-1 | TRBD2 | TGCGCCAGCAACAGCGGGAGGGCCTCGTTAACAGATACGCAGTATTTT | CASNSGRASLTDTQYF